These 2 T cell receptor beta chains were all obtained from the same sample, sequenced in a study of preoperative IRX-2 immunotherapy in early breast cancer. Described treatment: preoperative locoregional IRX-2 cytokine immunotherapy. Profiled with immunoSEQ multiplex PCR; TCRdb holds only in-frame clones, not every one. The sample holds 60,000 or so clones, 94% seen once. Sampling was conducted from a patient treated with IRX-2 immunotherapy. The source of these receptors is a human donor with breast cancer.

The rearrangement links TRBV5-4 to TRBJ1-4, with unresolved D. This CDR3 spans 15 amino acids. The germline CDR1 and CDR2 sequences are SGHNT and YYREEE (reference sequence). The ends were cut back, 4 bases at V and 5 bases at J, with 15 bases in the middle. The CDR3 is CASSQNANENEKLFF. CDR3 coding DNA: TGTGCCAGCAGCCAGAACGCGAACGAGAATGAAAAACTGTTTTTT.

The chain is built from TRBV10-3 and TRBJ2-7; 10 nucleotides agree with TRBD1. The CDR3 runs to 14 residues. Germline CDR1 ENHRY, CDR2 SYGVKD. The V and J ends lost 11 bases and 4 bases, in that order; junction bases with no gene match: 11. The DNA for the CDR3 is TGTGCCCTCTCTCGGAGGGGACAGGGGTACGAGCAGTACTTC. It encodes CALSRRGQGYEQYF.